This passage covers 11 T cell receptor beta chains from one sample sequenced in a study of T-cell reconstitution after alpha-beta-depleted transplantation in children. Library preparation (for TCRbeta) was performed with unique molecular identifiers. MiXCR, applied by TCRdb to the PCR reads, yields one record per CDR3 protein. The sample yields some 830,000 distinct CDR3 sequences, roughly 15% seen once. The starting material was PBMCs, mostly from graft donor cells, obtained 360 days after TCRalphabeta/CD19-depleted stem cell transplant. The receptor set was obtained from a male patient between 10 and 17 years old who had a stem cell transplant for acute lymphoblastic leukemia, so the T cells may come from the graft donor.

This clonotype has ten or more counts. The chain couples TRBV25-1 to TRBJ2-7, with 14 bases lining up with TRBD2. Germline CDR1 and CDR2: MGHDK and SYGVNS. This CDR3 is 19 amino acids long. The trim removed 11 bases at V and 3 bases at J, leaving 21 bases unmatched. CDR3 sequence: CAVGEGLAGATPLNYEQYF. DNA for the CDR3: TGTGCCGTGGGTGAGGGACTAGCGGGAGCCACCCCCCTAAACTACGAGCAGTACTTC.

This chain joins TRBV18 and TRBJ1-1; D remains ambiguous. V lost 3 bases, J lost 6 bases, and 17 bases lay in between. The germline CDR1 and CDR2 sequences are KGHSH and LQKENI. The length of the CDR3 is 15 residues. CDR3 loop: CASSPPGPSKPEAFF. Written as DNA, the CDR3 is TGTGCCAGCTCACCCCCAGGACCCTCCAAACCTGAAGCTTTCTTT. Looking up the rest from reference TRBV18 and TRBJ1-1 gives the full variable domain: NAGVMQNPRHLVRRRGQEARLRCSPMKGHSHVYWYRQLPEEGLKFMVYLQKENIIDESGMPKERFSAEFPKEGPSILRIQQVVRGDSAAYFCASSPPGPSKPEAFFGQGTRLTVV.

This clonotype has just a few counts. This CDR3 reads CAIRKGGTSGRTSSYEQYF. DNA for the CDR3: TGTGCCATCAGGAAAGGGGGGACTAGCGGGAGGACGAGCTCCTACGAGCAGTACTTC. The chain joins TRBV10-3 to TRBJ2-7; TRBD2 agrees at 15 bases. The CDR3 runs 19 residues. V shed 6 bases, J shed 0 bases, and the junction held 12 bases outside the gene matches. The V gene's germline CDR1 is ENHRY and CDR2 SYGVKD.

The table lists this clonotype with a few counts. V and J are TRBV10-1 and TRBJ2-2, with a weak D call TRBD1 (7 bases). CDR3 length equals 13 residues. Germline V lookup: CDR1 WNHNN, CDR2 SYGVQD (reference sequence). V was cut by 11 bases and J by 2 bases, with 12 bases left in between. CDR3 sequence reads: CAAGTANTGELFF. As DNA, the CDR3 is TGCGCCGCGGGGACAGCTAACACCGGGGAGCTGTTTTTT.

This clonotype was seen at least ten times. This sequence joins TRBV12-3 or TRBV12-4 and TRBJ2-7; 14 nucleotides line up with TRBD2. This CDR3 comprises 16 residues. J gave up 4 bases and V 6 bases, and 8 bases lay outside the gene matches. CDR3 nucleotide sequence: TGTGCCAGCAGCCCCGGGACTAGCGGGAGCCCATACGAGCAGTACTTC. It is translated as CASSPGTSGSPYEQYF.

The chain links TRBV5-1 to TRBJ2-1, with D tentatively TRBD2 (6 bases). The CDR3 consists of 15 residues. V dropped 1 base and J dropped 2 bases, with 10 bases sitting between them. Germline V gene sequence: CDR1 SGHRS, CDR2 YFSETQ. The CDR3 bases are TGCGCCAGCAGCTTGTATACGGGGGCCTACAATGAGCAGTTCTTC. It specifies CASSLYTGAYNEQFF.

The chain couples TRBV28 to TRBJ2-7; D is unresolved. The CDR3 totals 16 residues. V lost 0 bases, J lost 0 bases, and 12 bases lay in between. CDR1 MDHEN and CDR2 SYDVKM come from the germline V gene. CDR3 residues: CASSLWLTEPSYEQYF. CDR3 in DNA: TGTGCCAGCAGTTTATGGTTGACTGAACCCTCCTACGAGCAGTACTTC.

A few counts support this clonotype. This rearrangement joins TRBV19 to TRBJ2-1; D is possibly TRBD2 (6 bases). Trimming left V 4 bases short and J 2 bases short, with 21 bases between. The CDR3 is 18 residues long. Germline loops: CDR1 LNHDA, CDR2 SQIVND (reference sequence). The CDR3 reads CASSNPRGERATYNEQFF. CDR3 nucleotides: TGTGCCAGTAGTAACCCCCGAGGCGAGCGGGCCACCTACAATGAGCAGTTCTTC.

A few counts support this clonotype. The chain couples TRBV12-3 or TRBV12-4 to TRBJ1-2, with 9 bases fitting TRBD1. V was pared by 2 bases and J by 8 bases, with 6 bases of the junction left unmatched. CDR3 length: 14 residues. CDR3 amino acids: CASSLSGQGGGYTF. The CDR3 DNA sequence: TGTGCCAGCAGTTTATCGGGACAGGGAGGAGGCTACACCTTC.

The CDR3 here is CASSLAPLGPYEQYF. CDR3 DNA sequence: TGTGCCAGCAGCTTAGCGCCTTTGGGGCCCTACGAGCAGTACTTC. V and J are TRBV7-2 and TRBJ2-7; D is possibly TRBD1 (5 bases). CDR3 length: 15 amino acids. Germline V gene data show CDR1 as SGHTA and CDR2 as FQGNSA. V lost 0 bases and J 2 bases, leaving 11 bases between the germline ends.

The rearrangement joins TRBV11-1 to TRBJ2-3, with 12 bases lining up with TRBD2. J was trimmed by 2 bases and V by 9 bases; bases with no gene match: 15. The CDR3 consists of 18 residues. In germline, CDR1 is SGHAT, CDR2 FQDESV (reference sequence). CDR3 DNA: TGTGCCAGTCCGGTAGGACTAGCGGGGAAGACCTACACAGATACGCAGTATTTT. Its translation: CASPVGLAGKTYTDTQYF.